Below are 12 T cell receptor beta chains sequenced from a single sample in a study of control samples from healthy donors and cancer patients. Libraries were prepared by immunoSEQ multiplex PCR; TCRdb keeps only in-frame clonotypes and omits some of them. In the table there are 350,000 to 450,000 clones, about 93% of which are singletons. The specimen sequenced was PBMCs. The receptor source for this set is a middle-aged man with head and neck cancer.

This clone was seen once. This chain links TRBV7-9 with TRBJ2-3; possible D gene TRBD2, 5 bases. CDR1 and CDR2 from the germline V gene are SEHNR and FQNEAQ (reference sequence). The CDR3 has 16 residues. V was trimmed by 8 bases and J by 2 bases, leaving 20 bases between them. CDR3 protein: CASRRREGSFTDTQYF. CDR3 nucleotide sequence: TGTGCCAGCCGCCGCAGAGAGGGCTCTTTCACAGATACGCAGTATTTT.

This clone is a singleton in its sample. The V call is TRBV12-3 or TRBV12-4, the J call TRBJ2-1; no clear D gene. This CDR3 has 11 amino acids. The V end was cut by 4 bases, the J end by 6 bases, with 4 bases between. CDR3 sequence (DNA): TGTGCCAGCAGTTGGTTCAATGAGCAGTTCTTC. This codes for CASSWFNEQFF.

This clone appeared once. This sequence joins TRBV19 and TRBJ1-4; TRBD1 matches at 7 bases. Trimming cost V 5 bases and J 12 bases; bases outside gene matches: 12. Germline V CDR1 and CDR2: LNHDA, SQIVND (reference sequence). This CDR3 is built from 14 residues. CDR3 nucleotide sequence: TGTGCCAGTAGTCTTCGACAGGGCGAAACTCAACTGTTTTTT. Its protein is CASSLRQGETQLFF.

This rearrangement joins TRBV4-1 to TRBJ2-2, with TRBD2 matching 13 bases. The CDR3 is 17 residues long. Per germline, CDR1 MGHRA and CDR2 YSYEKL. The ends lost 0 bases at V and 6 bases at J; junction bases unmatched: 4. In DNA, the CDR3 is TGCGCCAGCAGCCAAGACGGACTAGCGGGAGTGGCCGGGGAGCTGTTTTTT. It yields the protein CASSQDGLAGVAGELFF.

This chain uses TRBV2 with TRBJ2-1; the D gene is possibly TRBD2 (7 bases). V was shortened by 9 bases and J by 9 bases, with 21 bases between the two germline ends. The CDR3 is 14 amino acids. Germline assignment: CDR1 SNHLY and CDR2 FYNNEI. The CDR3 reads CARTFGGAAGEQFF. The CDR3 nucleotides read TGTGCCAGGACCTTTGGGGGGGCTGCGGGTGAGCAGTTCTTC.

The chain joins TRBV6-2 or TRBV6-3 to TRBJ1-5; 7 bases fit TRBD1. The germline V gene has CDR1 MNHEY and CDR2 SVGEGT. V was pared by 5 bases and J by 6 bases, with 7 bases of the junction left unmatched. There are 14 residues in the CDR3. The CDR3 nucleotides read TGTGCCAGCAGTCGACAGGGTGAAACTCAGCCCCAGCATTTT. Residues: CASSRQGETQPQHF.

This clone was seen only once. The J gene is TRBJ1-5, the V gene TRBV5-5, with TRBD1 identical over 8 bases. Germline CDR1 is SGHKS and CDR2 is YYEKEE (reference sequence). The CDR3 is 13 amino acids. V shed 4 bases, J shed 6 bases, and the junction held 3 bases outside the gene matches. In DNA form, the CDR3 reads TGTGCCAGCAGCCCGGACAGGGTTCAGCCCCAGCATTTT. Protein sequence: CASSPDRVQPQHF.

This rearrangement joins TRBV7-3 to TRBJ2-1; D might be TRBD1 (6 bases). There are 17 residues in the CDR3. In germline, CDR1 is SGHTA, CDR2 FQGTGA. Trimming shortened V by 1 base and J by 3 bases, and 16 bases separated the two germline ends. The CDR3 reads CASSLITGFGGYNEQFF. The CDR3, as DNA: TGTGCCAGCAGCTTAATTACAGGGTTCGGCGGCTACAATGAGCAGTTCTTC.

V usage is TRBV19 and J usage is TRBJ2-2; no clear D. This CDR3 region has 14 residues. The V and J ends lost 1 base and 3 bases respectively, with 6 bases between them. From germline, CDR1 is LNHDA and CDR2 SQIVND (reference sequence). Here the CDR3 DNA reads TGTGCCAGTAGTATAGTCCGGGACACCGGGGAGCTGTTTTTT. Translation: CASSIVRDTGELFF.

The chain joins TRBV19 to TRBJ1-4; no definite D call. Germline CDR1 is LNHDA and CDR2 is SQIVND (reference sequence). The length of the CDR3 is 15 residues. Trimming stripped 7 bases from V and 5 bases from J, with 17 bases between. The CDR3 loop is CASTPSFTRNEKLFF. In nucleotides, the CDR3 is TGTGCCAGTACCCCTTCGTTTACCCGGAATGAAAAACTGTTTTTT.

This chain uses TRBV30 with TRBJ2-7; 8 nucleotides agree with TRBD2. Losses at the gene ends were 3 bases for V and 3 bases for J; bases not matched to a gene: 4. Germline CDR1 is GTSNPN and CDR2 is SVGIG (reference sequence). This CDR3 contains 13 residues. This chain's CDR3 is CAWRGLGSYEQYF. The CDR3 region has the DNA TGTGCCTGGAGGGGACTAGGGAGCTACGAGCAGTACTTC.

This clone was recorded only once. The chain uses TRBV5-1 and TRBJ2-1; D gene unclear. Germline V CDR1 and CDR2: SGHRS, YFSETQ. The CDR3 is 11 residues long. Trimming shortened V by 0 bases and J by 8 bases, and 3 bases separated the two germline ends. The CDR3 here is CASSLADEQFF. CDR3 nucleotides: TGCGCCAGCAGCTTGGCCGATGAGCAGTTCTTC. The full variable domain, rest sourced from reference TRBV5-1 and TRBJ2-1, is KAGVTQTPRYLIKTRGQQVTLSCSPISGHRSVSWYQQTPGQGLQFLFEYFSETQRNKGNFPGRFSGRQFSNSRSEMNVSTLELGDSALYLCASSLADEQFFGPGTRLTVL.